These T cell receptor beta chains were read from a single sample in a study of OX40 agonist ivuxolimab in advanced cancers. Profiled with immunoSEQ multiplex PCR; TCRdb holds only in-frame clones, not every one. Here the sample spans under 100,000 clones, about 91% being singletons. This material consisted of CD4+ or CD8+ T cells sorted from blood, taken in a trial of the OX40 agonist ivuxolimab. The receptor source for this set is an adult with an advanced solid tumor such as melanoma, head and neck, liver or kidney cancer. CDR3s include the opening cysteine and the closing phenylalanine or tryptophan. A D gene is named only where the DNA matches it firmly. Only some rows state a clone size, as once, few, many or a class for expanded clones.

size	V	D	J	CDR3	DNA
.	TRBV10-3	TRBD2	TRBJ2-7	CAIRSSGTSGAPYEQYF	TGTGCCATCAGAAGTTCCGGGACTAGCGGAGCCCCCTACGAGCAGTACTTC
.	TRBV5-4	TRBD1	TRBJ1-2	CASSSLGDRNYGYTF	TGTGCCAGCAGCTCCCTTGGGGACAGGAATTATGGCTACACCTTC
.	TRBV10-2	TRBD1	TRBJ2-5	CASSEWGRGLEETQYF	TGCGCCAGCAGTGAGTGGGGCAGGGGGCTTGAAGAGACCCAGTACTTC
.	TRBV27	.	TRBJ2-6	CASSLLGSGANVLTF	TGTGCCAGCAGTTTATTGGGCTCTGGGGCCAACGTCCTGACTTTC
.	TRBV2	.	TRBJ2-5	CASSEGATWEGQYF	TGTGCCAGCAGTGAGGGGGCAACCTGGGAGGGCCAGTACTTC
.	TRBV9	.	TRBJ2-5	CASSDSVGAETQYF	TGTGCCAGCAGCGATTCGGTAGGGGCCGAGACCCAGTACTTC
.	TRBV28	TRBD2	TRBJ2-7	CASSFRPSGTAYEQYF	TGTGCCAGCAGTTTCCGCCCCAGCGGGACGGCCTACGAGCAGTACTTC
.	TRBV20-1	.	TRBJ2-7	CSARPQVAQYF	TGCAGTGCTAGACCACAGGTAGCGCAGTACTTC
.	TRBV7-8	TRBD2	TRBJ2-1	CASSLASGGRGMSYNEQFF	TGTGCCAGCAGCTTAGCTAGCGGAGGGAGGGGCATGTCCTACAATGAGCAGTTCTTC
.	TRBV10-3	.	TRBJ2-5	CAITKGYQETQYF	TGTGCCATCACGAAGGGGTACCAAGAGACCCAGTACTTC
.	TRBV27	TRBD1	TRBJ1-3	CASSPTGRLSRGNTIYF	TGTGCCAGCAGTCCGACAGGGCGTTTATCGAGGGGAAACACCATATATTTT
.	TRBV19	.	TRBJ2-5	CASSMAHHVETQYF	TGTGCCAGTAGTATGGCTCATCATGTAGAGACCCAGTACTTC
.	TRBV5-1	.	TRBJ1-1	CASSLDGIQGTEAFF	TGCGCCAGCAGCTTGGATGGGATCCAAGGCACTGAAGCTTTCTTT
.	TRBV5-6	TRBD1	TRBJ2-5	CASSGRTGLRETQYF	TGTGCCAGCAGCGGCCGGACAGGCTTGCGAGAGACCCAGTACTTC
.	TRBV29-1	.	TRBJ2-7	CTPGTGSYEQYF	TGCACCCCTGGAACAGGGTCCTACGAGCAGTACTTC
.	TRBV19	.	TRBJ1-2	CASSSDMGNYGYTF	TGTGCCAGTAGTTCAGACATGGGCAACTATGGCTACACCTTC
.	TRBV11-2	.	TRBJ2-1	CASSFNPGDYNEQFF	TGTGCCAGCAGCTTCAACCCCGGTGATTACAATGAGCAGTTCTTC
.	TRBV6-6	.	TRBJ1-5	CASSGGGQPQHF	TGTGCCAGCAGCGGGGGAGGTCAGCCCCAGCATTTT
.	TRBV21-1	.	TRBJ1-1	CASSKAGNTEAFF	TGTGCCAGCAGCAAAGCCGGGAACACTGAAGCTTTCTTT
.	TRBV9	.	TRBJ1-2	CASSSPRINYGYTF	TGTGCCAGCAGCTCCCCACGGATTAACTATGGCTACACCTTC
.	TRBV28	TRBD2	TRBJ2-1	CASSFQLAGGPFF	TGTGCCAGCAGTTTCCAACTAGCGGGAGGCCCGTTCTTC
.	TRBV2	.	TRBJ1-4	CASSNQENEKLFF	TGTGCCAGCAGTAACCAGGAAAATGAAAAACTGTTTTTT
.	TRBV5-1	.	TRBJ1-3	CASSSTGTGNTIYF	TGCGCCAGCAGCTCTACAGGGACTGGAAACACCATATATTTT
.	TRBV5-1	.	TRBJ2-7	CASREVLWTTYEQYF	TGCGCCAGCAGGGAAGTCCTATGGACTACCTACGAGCAGTACTTC
once	TRBV5-8	.	TRBJ2-1	CASPSWGARNEQFF	TGTGCCAGCCCCTCGTGGGGGGCCAGGAATGAGCAGTTCTTC
.	TRBV19	TRBD2	TRBJ2-7	CASSIGGGPHEQYF	TGTGCCAGTAGTATTGGGGGAGGGCCTCACGAGCAGTACTTC
.	TRBV28	.	TRBJ2-7	CASSPRGHSYEQYF	TGTGCCAGCTCTCCGAGGGGACACAGCTACGAGCAGTACTTC
.	TRBV9	TRBD1	TRBJ2-3	CASSVGGTGDPTDTQYF	TGTGCCAGCAGCGTAGGGGGCACAGGGGACCCCACAGATACGCAGTATTTT
once	TRBV28	.	TRBJ1-2	CASRTGSGLYGYTF	TGTGCCAGCCGGACGGGTTCAGGTCTCTATGGCTACACCTTC
.	TRBV29-1	TRBD1	TRBJ2-7	CSVEGDRAYEQYF	TGCAGCGTTGAGGGGGACAGAGCCTACGAGCAGTACTTC
.	TRBV30	.	TRBJ1-1	CAWRGEGRGTEAFF	TGTGCCTGGAGGGGGGAGGGAAGGGGCACTGAAGCTTTCTTT
.	TRBV6-1	.	TRBJ2-1	CASSSLKAVANEQFF	TGTGCCAGCAGTTCTCTAAAGGCGGTCGCCAATGAGCAGTTCTTC
.	TRBV7-9	.	TRBJ2-7	CASSLGSPYEQYF	TGTGCCAGCAGCTTAGGCAGTCCCTACGAGCAGTACTTC
.	TRBV11-2	TRBD2	TRBJ2-1	CASSSTSGSYNEQFF	TGTGCCAGCAGCTCCACTAGCGGGAGCTACAATGAGCAGTTCTTC
.	TRBV7-2	.	TRBJ2-3	CASSTPSSTDTQYF	TGTGCCAGCAGTACGCCGTCTAGCACAGATACGCAGTATTTT
.	TRBV28	.	TRBJ2-1	CASSAGSLGLNEQFF	TGTGCCAGCAGTGCAGGGAGTCTGGGGCTCAATGAGCAGTTCTTC
few	TRBV7-2	.	TRBJ2-3	CASSLWGALTDTQYF	TGTGCCAGCAGCTTGTGGGGGGCGTTAACAGATACGCAGTATTTT
.	TRBV19	.	TRBJ2-2	CASSGRVGSNTGELFF	TGTGCCAGTAGCGGGCGGGTAGGTTCCAACACCGGGGAGCTGTTTTTT
.	TRBV11-2	TRBD1	TRBJ2-7	CASSLPDRGRYEQYF	TGTGCCAGCAGCTTACCCGACAGGGGGCGGTACGAGCAGTACTTC
.	TRBV2	.	TRBJ2-5	CASSVQETQYF	TGTGCCAGCAGTGTACAAGAGACTCAGTACTTC
few	TRBV6-1	TRBD2	TRBJ2-1	CASSGLAGVRSYNEQFF	TGTGCCAGCAGTGGACTAGCGGGAGTTAGGTCCTACAATGAGCAGTTCTTC
once	TRBV28	TRBD2	TRBJ2-3	CASSFSGMSTDTQYF	TGTGCCAGCAGTTTCAGCGGGATGAGCACAGATACGCAGTATTTT
.	TRBV29-1	TRBD1	TRBJ1-1	CSVRRGPDTEAFF	TGCAGCGTGCGCAGGGGGCCGGACACTGAAGCTTTCTTT
.	TRBV9	.	TRBJ1-1	CASSVDSLSGAEAFF	TGTGCCAGCAGCGTAGATAGCCTCTCCGGCGCTGAAGCTTTCTTT
.	TRBV27	TRBD1	TRBJ1-6	CASSTDRASNSPLHF	TGTGCCAGCAGTACCGACAGGGCGTCGAATTCACCCCTCCACTTT
.	TRBV10-1	.	TRBJ2-3	CASSDHRGTDTQYF	TGCGCCAGCAGTGACCACCGAGGGACAGATACGCAGTATTTT
.	TRBV19	.	TRBJ2-7	CASSIDRGSYEQYF	TGTGCCAGTAGTATAGATCGGGGGTCCTACGAGCAGTACTTC
.	TRBV7-9	TRBD1	TRBJ1-1	CASSLDGTGGSTEAFF	TGTGCCAGCAGCTTAGATGGGACAGGGGGTTCCACTGAAGCTTTCTTT
.	TRBV10-3	.	TRBJ1-3	CATEQGLSGNTIYF	TGTGCCACGGAACAGGGTCTCTCTGGAAACACCATATATTTT
.	TRBV11-3	TRBD2	TRBJ2-1	CASSGGLAASYNEQFF	TGTGCCAGCAGCGGGGGACTAGCGGCTTCCTACAATGAGCAGTTCTTC
.	TRBV5-1	.	TRBJ2-1	CASKTPSSYNEQFF	TGCGCCAGCAAGACCCCGAGCTCCTACAATGAGCAGTTCTTC
.	TRBV10-3	TRBD1	TRBJ2-7	CAIARDRGLEQYF	TGTGCCATCGCCCGGGACAGGGGCCTGGAGCAGTACTTC
.	TRBV7-3	TRBD1	TRBJ2-3	CASSRQGTDTQYF	TGTGCCAGCAGCCGACAGGGGACAGATACGCAGTATTTT
.	TRBV6-5	.	TRBJ2-3	CASRLGDTQYF	TGTGCCAGCCGCCTAGGGGATACGCAGTATTTT
.	TRBV11-2	.	TRBJ2-7	CASSLRLEQYF	TGTGCCAGCAGCTTAAGGCTAGAGCAGTACTTC
.	TRBV7-3	.	TRBJ2-3	CASAPGTRTDTQYF	TGTGCCAGCGCCCCGGGCACTCGCACAGATACGCAGTATTTT